The present entry profiles one TCR beta chain with its context. This sample was included in a study of blood T cell repertoires in COVID-19. Sequencing was performed with immunoSEQ multiplex PCR; in TCRdb, only in-frame clones are kept and a portion is missing. The sample holds 110,000 or so clones; just under 90% are singletons and the top ten take about 1.1%. This receptor was taken from a human donor in a cohort sampled during active COVID-19. The sample consisted of peripheral blood.

This CDR3 reads CASSPPGRTQETQYF. The CDR3, as DNA: TGTGCCAGCTCACCACCGGGGCGGACCCAAGAGACCCAGTACTTC. The genes are TRBV18 and TRBJ2-5, with a possible D match to TRBD1 (5 bases). From germline, CDR1 is KGHSH and CDR2 LQKENI. The CDR3 covers 15 residues. Trimming stripped 0 bases from V and 1 base from J, with 9 bases between.